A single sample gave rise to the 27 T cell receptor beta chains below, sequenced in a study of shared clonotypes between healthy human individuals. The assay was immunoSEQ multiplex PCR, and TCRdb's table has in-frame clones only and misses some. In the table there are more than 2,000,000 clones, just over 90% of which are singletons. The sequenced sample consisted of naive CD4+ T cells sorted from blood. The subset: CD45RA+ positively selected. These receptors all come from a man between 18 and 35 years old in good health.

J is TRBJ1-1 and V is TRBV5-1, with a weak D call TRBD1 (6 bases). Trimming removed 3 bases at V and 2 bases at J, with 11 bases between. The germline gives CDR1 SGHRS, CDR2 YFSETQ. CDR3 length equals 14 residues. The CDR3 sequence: CASSWGRDNTEAFF. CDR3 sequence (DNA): TGCGCCAGCAGCTGGGGGCGGGACAACACTGAAGCTTTCTTT. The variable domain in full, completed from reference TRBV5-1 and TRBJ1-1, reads KAGVTQTPRYLIKTRGQQVTLSCSPISGHRSVSWYQQTPGQGLQFLFEYFSETQRNKGNFPGRFSGRQFSNSRSEMNVSTLELGDSALYLCASSWGRDNTEAFFGQGTRLTVV.

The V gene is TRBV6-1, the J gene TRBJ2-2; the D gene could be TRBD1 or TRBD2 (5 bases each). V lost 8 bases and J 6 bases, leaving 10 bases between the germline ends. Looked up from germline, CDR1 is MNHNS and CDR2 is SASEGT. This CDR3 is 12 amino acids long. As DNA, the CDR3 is TGTGCCAGCTTAAGGGGAGCCGGGGAGCTGTTTTTT. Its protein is CASLRGAGELFF.

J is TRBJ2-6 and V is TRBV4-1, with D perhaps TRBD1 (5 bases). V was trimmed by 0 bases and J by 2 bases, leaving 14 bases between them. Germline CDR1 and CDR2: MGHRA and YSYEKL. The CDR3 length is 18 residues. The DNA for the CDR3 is TGCGCCAGCAGCCAAGATCGGCAGGGTAGTGCTGGGGCCAACGTCCTGACTTTC. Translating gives CASSQDRQGSAGANVLTF.

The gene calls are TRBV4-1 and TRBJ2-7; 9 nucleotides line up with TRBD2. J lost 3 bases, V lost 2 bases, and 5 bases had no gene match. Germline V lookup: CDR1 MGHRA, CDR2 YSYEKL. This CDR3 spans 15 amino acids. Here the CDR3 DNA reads TGCGCCAGCAGCCAACCGCGGGGGGGAGTCTACGAGCAGTACTTC. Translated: CASSQPRGGVYEQYF.

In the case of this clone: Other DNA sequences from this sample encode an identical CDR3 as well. The CDR3 loop reads CAISESGLYEQYF. Here the CDR3 DNA reads TGTGCCATCAGTGAGTCCGGACTCTACGAGCAGTACTTC. The V and J genes are TRBV10-3 and TRBJ2-7; D might be TRBD2 (5 bases). The germline V gene has CDR1 ENHRY and CDR2 SYGVKD. V was shortened by 0 bases and J by 3 bases, with 6 bases between the two germline ends. CDR3 length: 13 residues.

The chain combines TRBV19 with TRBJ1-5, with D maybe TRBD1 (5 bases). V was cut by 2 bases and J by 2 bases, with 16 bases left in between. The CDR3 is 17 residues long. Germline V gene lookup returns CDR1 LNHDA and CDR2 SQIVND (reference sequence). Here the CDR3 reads CASSISPRQFGNQPQHF. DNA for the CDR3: TGTGCCAGTAGTATATCCCCTCGACAGTTCGGCAATCAGCCCCAGCATTTT.

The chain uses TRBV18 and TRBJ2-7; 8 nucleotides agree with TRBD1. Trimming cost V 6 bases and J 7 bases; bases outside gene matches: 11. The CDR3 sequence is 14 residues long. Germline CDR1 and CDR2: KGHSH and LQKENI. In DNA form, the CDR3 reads TGTGCCAGCTCCCCAGGGCCAGGGGGCCGGGAGCAGTACTTC. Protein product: CASSPGPGGREQYF.

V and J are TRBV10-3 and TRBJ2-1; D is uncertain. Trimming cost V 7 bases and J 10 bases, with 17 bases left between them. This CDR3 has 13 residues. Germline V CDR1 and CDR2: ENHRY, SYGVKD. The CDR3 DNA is TGTGCCATCACAGACCCGATATTAGCCGAGCAGTTCTTC. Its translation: CAITDPILAEQFF.

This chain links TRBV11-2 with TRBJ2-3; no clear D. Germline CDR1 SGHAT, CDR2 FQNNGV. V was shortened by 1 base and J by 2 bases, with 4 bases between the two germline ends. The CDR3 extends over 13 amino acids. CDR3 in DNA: TGTGCCAGCAGCTTAGTGTACACAGATACGCAGTATTTT. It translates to CASSLVYTDTQYF.

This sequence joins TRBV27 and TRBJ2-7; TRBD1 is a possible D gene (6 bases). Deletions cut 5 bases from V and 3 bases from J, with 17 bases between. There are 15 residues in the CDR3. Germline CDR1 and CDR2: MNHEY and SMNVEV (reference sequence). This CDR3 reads CASSPPDRRLYEQYF. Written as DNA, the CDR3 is TGTGCCAGCAGTCCCCCCGACAGGCGACTCTACGAGCAGTACTTC.

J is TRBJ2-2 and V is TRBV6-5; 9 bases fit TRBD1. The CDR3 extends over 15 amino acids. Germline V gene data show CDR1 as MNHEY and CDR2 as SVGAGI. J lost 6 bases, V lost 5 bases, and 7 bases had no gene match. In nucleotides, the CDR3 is TGTGCCAGCAGTCCGGACGGGACAGGGTCCGGGGAGCTGTTTTTT. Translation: CASSPDGTGSGELFF.

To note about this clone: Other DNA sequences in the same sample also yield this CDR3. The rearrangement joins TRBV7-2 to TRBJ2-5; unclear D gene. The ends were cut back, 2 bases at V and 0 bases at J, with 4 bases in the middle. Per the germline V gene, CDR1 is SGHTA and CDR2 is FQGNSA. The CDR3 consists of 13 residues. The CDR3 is CASSLTYQETQYF. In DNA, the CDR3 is TGTGCCAGCAGCTTAACATACCAAGAGACCCAGTACTTC. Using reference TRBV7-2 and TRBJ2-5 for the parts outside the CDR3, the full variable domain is GAGVSQSPSNKVTEKGKDVELRCDPISGHTALYWYRQSLGQGLEFLIYFQGNSAPDKSGLPSDRFSAERTGGSVSTLTIQRTQQEDSAVYLCASSLTYQETQYFGPGTRLLVL.

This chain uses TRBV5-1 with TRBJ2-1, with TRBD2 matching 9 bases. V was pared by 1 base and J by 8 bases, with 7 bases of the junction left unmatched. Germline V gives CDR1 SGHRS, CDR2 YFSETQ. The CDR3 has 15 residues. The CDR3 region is CASSLSLAGSDEQFF. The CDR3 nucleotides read TGCGCCAGCAGCTTGTCACTAGCGGGTTCGGATGAGCAGTTCTTC.

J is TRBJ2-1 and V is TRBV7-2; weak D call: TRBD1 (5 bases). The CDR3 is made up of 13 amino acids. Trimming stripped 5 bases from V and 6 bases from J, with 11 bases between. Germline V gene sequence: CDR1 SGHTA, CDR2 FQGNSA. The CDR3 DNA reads TGTGCCAGCAGCCCGCAGGGTATCAATGAGCAGTTCTTC. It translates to CASSPQGINEQFF.

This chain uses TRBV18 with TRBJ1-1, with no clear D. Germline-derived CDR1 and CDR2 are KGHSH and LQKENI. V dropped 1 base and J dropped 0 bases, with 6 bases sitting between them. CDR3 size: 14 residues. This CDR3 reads CASSPREVNTEAFF. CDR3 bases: TGTGCCAGCTCACCACGAGAGGTGAACACTGAAGCTTTCTTT.

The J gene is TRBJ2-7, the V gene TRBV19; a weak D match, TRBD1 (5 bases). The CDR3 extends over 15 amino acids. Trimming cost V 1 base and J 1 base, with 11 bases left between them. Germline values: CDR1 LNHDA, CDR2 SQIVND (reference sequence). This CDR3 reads CASSIVQGTSYEQYF. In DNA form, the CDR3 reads TGTGCCAGTAGTATAGTGCAGGGTACTTCCTACGAGCAGTACTTC.

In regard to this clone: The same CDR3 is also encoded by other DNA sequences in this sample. CDR3 sequence: CASSYIENTEAFF. The CDR3 nucleotides read TGTGCCAGCAGTTACATAGAGAACACTGAAGCTTTCTTT. This sequence joins TRBV6-5 and TRBJ1-1; unclear D gene. Trimming removed 2 bases at V and 1 base at J, with 5 bases between. The germline V gene encodes CDR1 MNHEY and CDR2 SVGAGI. The CDR3 has 13 amino acids.

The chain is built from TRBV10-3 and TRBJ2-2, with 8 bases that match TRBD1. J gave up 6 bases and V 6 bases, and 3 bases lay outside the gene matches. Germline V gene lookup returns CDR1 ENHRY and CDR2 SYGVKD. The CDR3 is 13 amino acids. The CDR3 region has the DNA TGTGCCATCAGGGAGGACAGGGCCGGGGAGCTGTTTTTT. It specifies CAIREDRAGELFF.

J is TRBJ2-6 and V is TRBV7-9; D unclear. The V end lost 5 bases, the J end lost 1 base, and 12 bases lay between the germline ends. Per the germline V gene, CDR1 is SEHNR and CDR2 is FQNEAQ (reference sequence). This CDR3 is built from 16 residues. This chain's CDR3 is CASSPRKESGANVLTF. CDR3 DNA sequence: TGTGCCAGCAGCCCGCGTAAGGAGTCTGGGGCCAACGTCCTGACTTTC.

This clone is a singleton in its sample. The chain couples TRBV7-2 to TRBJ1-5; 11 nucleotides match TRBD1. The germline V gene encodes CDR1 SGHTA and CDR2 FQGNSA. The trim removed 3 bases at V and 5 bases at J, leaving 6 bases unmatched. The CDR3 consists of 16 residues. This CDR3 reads CASSFTGTGGYQPQHF. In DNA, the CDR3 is TGTGCCAGCAGCTTCACCGGGACAGGGGGATATCAGCCCCAGCATTTT.

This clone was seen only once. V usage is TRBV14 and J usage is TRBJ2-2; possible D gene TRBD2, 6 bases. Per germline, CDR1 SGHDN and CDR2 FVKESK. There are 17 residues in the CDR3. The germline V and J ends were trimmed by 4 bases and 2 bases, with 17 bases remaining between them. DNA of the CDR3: TGTGCCAGCAGCCCTTCATGGCGGGGAATCAACACCGGGGAGCTGTTTTTT. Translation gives CASSPSWRGINTGELFF.

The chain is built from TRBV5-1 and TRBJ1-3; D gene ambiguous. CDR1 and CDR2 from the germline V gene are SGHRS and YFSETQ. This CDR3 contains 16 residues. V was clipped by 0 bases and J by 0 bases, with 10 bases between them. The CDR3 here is CASSLEDGSSGNTIYF. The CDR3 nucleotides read TGCGCCAGCAGCTTGGAGGACGGGTCCTCTGGAAACACCATATATTTT.

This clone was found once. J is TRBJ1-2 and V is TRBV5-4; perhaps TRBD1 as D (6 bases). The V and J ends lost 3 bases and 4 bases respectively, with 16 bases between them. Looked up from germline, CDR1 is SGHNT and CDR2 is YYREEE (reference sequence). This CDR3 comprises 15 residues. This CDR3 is CASSSLEGVGYGYTF. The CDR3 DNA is TGTGCCAGCAGCTCCCTTGAGGGGGTAGGCTATGGCTACACCTTC.

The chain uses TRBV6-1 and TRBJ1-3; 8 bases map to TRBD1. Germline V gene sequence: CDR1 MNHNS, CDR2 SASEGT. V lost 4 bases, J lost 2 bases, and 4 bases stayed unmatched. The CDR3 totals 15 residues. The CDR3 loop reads CASSVQGATGNTIYF. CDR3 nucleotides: TGTGCCAGCAGTGTGCAGGGGGCGACTGGAAACACCATATATTTT.

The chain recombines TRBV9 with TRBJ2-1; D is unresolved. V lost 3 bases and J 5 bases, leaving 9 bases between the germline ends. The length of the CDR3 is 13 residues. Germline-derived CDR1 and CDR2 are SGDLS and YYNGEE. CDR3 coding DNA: TGTGCCAGCAGCGACGACTGGCACAATGAGCAGTTCTTC. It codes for CASSDDWHNEQFF.

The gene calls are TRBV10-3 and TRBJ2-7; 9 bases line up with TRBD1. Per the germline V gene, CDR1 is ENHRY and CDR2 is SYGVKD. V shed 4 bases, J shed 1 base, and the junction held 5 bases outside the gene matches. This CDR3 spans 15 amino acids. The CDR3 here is CAISGVDRGSYEQYF. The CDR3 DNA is TGTGCCATCAGTGGGGTTGACAGGGGGTCCTACGAGCAGTACTTC.

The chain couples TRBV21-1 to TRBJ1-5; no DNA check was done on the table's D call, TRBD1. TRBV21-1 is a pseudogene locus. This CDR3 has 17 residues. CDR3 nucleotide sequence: TGTGCCAGCAGCTTGCTAGGGGACAGGGTGAGCAATCAGCCCCAGCATTTT. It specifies CASSLLGDRVSNQPQHF.